This T cell receptor beta chain was captured in a study of cytomegalovirus exposure and HLA in healthy donors. A remark on this clone: This CDR3 is also generated by other DNA sequences in the sample.

The PCR ran on 60 Vbeta and 13 Jbeta primers. Data came from immunoSEQ multiplex PCR; TCRdb stores just in-frame clones and leaves some out. The sample yields roughly 200,000 clones, around 83% seen once. The CDR3 consists of 13 residues. V dropped 0 bases and J dropped 8 bases, with 11 bases sitting between them. Germline assignment: CDR1 SGHRS and CDR2 YFSETQ. Sequenced sample: PBMCs. V usage is TRBV5-1 and J usage is TRBJ1-1; unclear D gene. This sequence was found in a middle-aged man in good health and CMV-seronegative. The CDR3 nucleotides read TGCGCCAGCAGCTTGGTAGGGAGACCCGAAGCTTTCTTT. This sequence encodes CASSLVGRPEAFF.